These T cell receptor beta chains were read from a single sample in a study of blood T cell repertoires in COVID-19. Profiled with immunoSEQ multiplex PCR; TCRdb holds only in-frame clones, not every one. The sample has tens of thousands of clones, about 85% seen once. What was sequenced was peripheral blood. Every receptor here comes from a human donor in a cohort sampled during active COVID-19. CDR3s include the opening cysteine and the closing phenylalanine or tryptophan. Fields, in order: V gene, D gene, J gene, clone size, CDR3 protein, CDR3 DNA. A D gene is named only where the DNA matches it firmly. Clone size is shown for a subset of rows, as once, few, many or a class of expanded clone.

TRBV15	TRBD1	TRBJ1-5	-	CATSRGSRGLQPQHF	TGTGCCACCAGCAGAGGTTCCAGGGGGCTTCAGCCCCAGCATTTT
TRBV28	-	TRBJ1-1	-	CASRPDSPMNTEAFF	TGTGCCAGCAGGCCAGACAGTCCAATGAACACTGAAGCTTTCTTT
TRBV7-3	-	TRBJ2-7	-	CASSSGHGPYEQYF	TGTGCCAGCAGCTCTGGACATGGACCCTACGAGCAGTACTTC
TRBV4-1	TRBD2	TRBJ2-7	-	CASSHRTSGYEQYF	TGCGCCAGCAGCCACCGGACTAGCGGCTACGAGCAGTACTTC
TRBV3-1/TRBV3-2	TRBD1	TRBJ2-3	-	CASSQTGGANPDTQYF	TGTGCCAGCAGCCAGACAGGGGGCGCTAACCCAGATACGCAGTATTTT
TRBV7-9	-	TRBJ1-4	-	CASSTGATNEKLFF	TGTGCCAGCAGCACAGGTGCAACTAATGAAAAACTGTTTTTT
TRBV7-2	-	TRBJ1-2	-	CASSAFRAPGGYTF	TGTGCCAGCAGCGCATTCCGGGCCCCGGGGGGCTACACCTTC
TRBV18	-	TRBJ1-1	few	CASSPTTTGNTEAFF	TGTGCCAGCTCACCGACGACGACGGGGAACACTGAAGCTTTCTTT
TRBV7-2	-	TRBJ2-5	-	CASSSRQPSFQETQYF	TGTGCCAGCAGCTCCCGACAGCCTTCTTTTCAAGAGACCCAGTACTTC
TRBV6-4	-	TRBJ1-5	-	CASSEEGLTGQPQHF	TGTGCCAGCAGTGAAGAGGGCCTTACGGGCCAGCCCCAGCATTTT
TRBV12-3/TRBV12-4	-	TRBJ2-5	-	CASRPDYQETQYF	TGTGCCAGCAGACCCGACTACCAAGAGACCCAGTACTTC
TRBV25-1	-	TRBJ1-6	-	CASSEQRGRGSPLHF	TGTGCCAGCAGTGAACAGCGAGGTCGGGGATCACCCCTCCACTTT
TRBV7-2	TRBD1	TRBJ2-3	-	CASSFRTGGSSTDTQYF	TGTGCCAGCAGCTTTAGGACAGGGGGCTCTAGCACAGATACGCAGTATTTT
TRBV28	-	TRBJ2-5	-	CASTSGQETQYF	TGTGCCAGCACCTCAGGGCAAGAGACCCAGTACTTC
TRBV6-4	TRBD1	TRBJ2-2	-	CASRKDRAGGELFF	TGTGCCAGCAGGAAAGACAGGGCTGGCGGGGAGCTGTTTTTT
TRBV14	TRBD2	TRBJ2-5	-	CASSLSGRRETQYF	TGTGCCAGCAGCCTTAGCGGGCGGCGGGAGACCCAGTACTTC
TRBV30	-	TRBJ2-7	-	CAWSVLAGVSYEQYF	TGTGCCTGGAGTGTTTTGGCAGGGGTCTCCTACGAGCAGTACTTC
TRBV18	TRBD1	TRBJ1-5	-	CASSLQGTQPQHF	TGTGCCAGCTCACTACAGGGGACCCAGCCCCAGCATTTT
TRBV2	-	TRBJ1-6	-	CASSEMGRVGSPLHF	TGTGCCAGCAGTGAAATGGGCAGGGTAGGGTCACCCCTCCACTTT
TRBV3-1/TRBV3-2	-	TRBJ1-4	-	CASSQVGGMEEKLFF	TGTGCCAGCAGCCAAGTAGGAGGGATGGAAGAAAAACTGTTTTTT
TRBV29-1	-	TRBJ1-2	-	CSVFRDYGYTF	TGCAGCGTTTTTCGCGACTATGGCTACACCTTC
TRBV5-6	TRBD1	TRBJ1-2	-	CASSLGGTGISGYTF	TGTGCCAGCAGCTTAGGTGGGACAGGGATCTCTGGCTACACCTTC
TRBV6-2/TRBV6-3	-	TRBJ1-6	-	CASSPAQFRALHF	TGTGCCAGCAGTCCCGCCCAATTTCGGGCCCTCCACTTT
TRBV29-1	-	TRBJ1-2	-	CSVTGQTNYGYTF	TGCAGCGTTACCGGACAGACGAACTATGGCTACACCTTC
TRBV28	-	TRBJ1-5	-	CASSPSRGSGQPQHF	TGTGCCAGCAGCCCGAGTCGGGGTTCAGGCCAGCCCCAGCATTTT
TRBV7-6	TRBD1	TRBJ1-4	-	CASSLAQGALGEKLFF	TGTGCCAGCAGCTTAGCACAGGGGGCCCTAGGGGAAAAACTGTTTTTT
TRBV5-4	TRBD1	TRBJ1-6	-	CASSFLRGDSPLHF	TGTGCCAGCAGCTTCCTCAGGGGGGATTCACCCCTCCACTTT
TRBV5-1	-	TRBJ1-5	-	CASSLEAGNQPQHF	TGCGCCAGCAGCTTGGAGGCAGGGAATCAGCCCCAGCATTTT
TRBV5-6	-	TRBJ2-1	-	CASSLVSRADEQFF	TGTGCCAGCAGCTTGGTGAGTAGAGCGGATGAGCAGTTCTTC
TRBV28	TRBD2	TRBJ2-3	-	CASLYGGVTDTQYF	TGTGCCAGCCTATATGGGGGGGTCACAGATACGCAGTATTTT
TRBV6-4	TRBD2	TRBJ2-2	-	CASSGTSGGTGELFF	TGTGCCAGCAGCGGAACTAGCGGGGGGACCGGGGAGCTGTTTTTT
TRBV5-1	TRBD1	TRBJ1-1	-	CASSGTGGTEAFF	TGCGCCAGCAGCGGTACAGGGGGCACTGAAGCTTTCTTT
TRBV6-5	-	TRBJ2-1	-	CASSWDSSSYNEQFF	TGTGCCAGCAGTTGGGACTCGAGCTCCTACAATGAGCAGTTCTTC
TRBV6-5	TRBD1	TRBJ2-1	-	CASSWDRGSEQFF	TGTGCCAGCAGTTGGGACAGGGGAAGTGAGCAGTTCTTC
TRBV5-1	TRBD1	TRBJ1-6	-	CASSPSGQGDSPLHF	TGCGCCAGCAGCCCCTCCGGACAGGGAGACTCACCCCTCCACTTT
TRBV29-1	TRBD2	TRBJ2-7	-	CSVLGGLAGSYEQYF	TGCAGCGTCCTAGGGGGACTAGCGGGCTCCTACGAGCAGTACTTC
TRBV7-9	TRBD1	TRBJ1-6	-	CASSFEGAGNSPLHF	TGTGCCAGCAGCTTCGAGGGGGCCGGTAATTCACCCCTCCACTTT
TRBV27	TRBD1	TRBJ2-7	-	CASSSPGQSSYEQYF	TGTGCCAGCAGTTCTCCGGGACAGAGCTCCTACGAGCAGTACTTC
TRBV6-2/TRBV6-3	-	TRBJ2-6	-	CASSPTYSGANVLTF	TGTGCCAGCAGCCCGACATACTCTGGGGCCAACGTCCTGACTTTC
TRBV5-5	-	TRBJ1-2	-	CASSSAWAAYGYTF	TGTGCCAGCAGCTCCGCTTGGGCAGCCTATGGCTACACCTTC
TRBV5-1	-	TRBJ1-5	-	CASSYSGGDQPQHF	TGCGCCAGCAGCTACAGCGGAGGCGATCAGCCCCAGCATTTT